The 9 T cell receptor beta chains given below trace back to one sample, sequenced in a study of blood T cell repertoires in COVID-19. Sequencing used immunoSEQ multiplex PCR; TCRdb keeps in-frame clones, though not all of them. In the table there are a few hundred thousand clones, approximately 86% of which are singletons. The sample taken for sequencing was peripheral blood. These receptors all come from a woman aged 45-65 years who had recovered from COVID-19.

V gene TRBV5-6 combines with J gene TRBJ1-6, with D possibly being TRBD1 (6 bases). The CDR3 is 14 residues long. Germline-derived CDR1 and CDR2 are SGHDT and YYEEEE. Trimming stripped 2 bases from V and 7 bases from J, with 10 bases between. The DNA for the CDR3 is TGTGCCAGCAGCTTACGGACAGCCAATTCACCCCTCCACTTT. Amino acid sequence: CASSLRTANSPLHF.

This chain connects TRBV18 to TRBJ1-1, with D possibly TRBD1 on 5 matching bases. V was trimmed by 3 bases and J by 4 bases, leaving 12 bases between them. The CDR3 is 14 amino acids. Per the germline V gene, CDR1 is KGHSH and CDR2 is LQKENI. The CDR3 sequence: CASSPVGVGTEAFF. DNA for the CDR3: TGTGCCAGCTCACCGGTAGGGGTCGGCACTGAAGCTTTCTTT.

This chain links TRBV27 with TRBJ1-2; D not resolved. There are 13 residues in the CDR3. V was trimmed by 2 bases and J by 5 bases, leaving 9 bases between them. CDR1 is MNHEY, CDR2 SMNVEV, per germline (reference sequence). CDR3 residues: CASSLNRGYGYTF. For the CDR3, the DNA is TGTGCCAGCAGTTTAAATAGAGGGTATGGCTACACCTTC.

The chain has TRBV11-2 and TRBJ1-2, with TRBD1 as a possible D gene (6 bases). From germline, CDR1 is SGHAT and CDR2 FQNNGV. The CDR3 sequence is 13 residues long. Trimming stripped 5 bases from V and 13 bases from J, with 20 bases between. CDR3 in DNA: TGTGCCAGCAGCCCAGGGATGCAGGGGACGTCCACCTTC. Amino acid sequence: CASSPGMQGTSTF.

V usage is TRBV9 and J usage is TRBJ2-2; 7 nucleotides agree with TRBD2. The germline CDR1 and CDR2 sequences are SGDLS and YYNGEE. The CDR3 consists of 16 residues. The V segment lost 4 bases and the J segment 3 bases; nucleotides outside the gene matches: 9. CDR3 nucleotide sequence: TGTGCCAGCAGCCCCCCGGGCGGGAGACACACCGGGGAGCTGTTTTTT. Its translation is CASSPPGGRHTGELFF.

The CDR3 reads CASKTGTGEYGYTF. CDR3 nucleotide sequence: TGTGCCAGCAAAACCGGGACAGGGGAATATGGCTACACCTTC. The J gene is TRBJ1-2, the V gene TRBV6-6, with TRBD1 matching 10 bases. This CDR3 region has 14 residues. Germline CDR1 and CDR2: MNHNY and SVGAGI (reference sequence). J lost 5 bases, V lost 7 bases, and 7 bases had no gene match.

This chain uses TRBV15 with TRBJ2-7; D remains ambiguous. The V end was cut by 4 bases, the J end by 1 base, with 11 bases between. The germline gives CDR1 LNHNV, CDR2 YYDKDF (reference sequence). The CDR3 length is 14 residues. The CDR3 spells CATSKAGGSYEQYF. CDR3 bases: TGTGCCACCAGCAAGGCCGGCGGATCCTACGAGCAGTACTTC.

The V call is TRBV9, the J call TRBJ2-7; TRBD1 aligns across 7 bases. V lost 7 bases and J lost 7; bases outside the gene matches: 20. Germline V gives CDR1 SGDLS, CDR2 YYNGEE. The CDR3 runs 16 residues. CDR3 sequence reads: CASAPGGAPHSGEQYF. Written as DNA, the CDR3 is TGTGCCAGCGCTCCAGGGGGAGCCCCTCACTCGGGAGAGCAGTACTTC.

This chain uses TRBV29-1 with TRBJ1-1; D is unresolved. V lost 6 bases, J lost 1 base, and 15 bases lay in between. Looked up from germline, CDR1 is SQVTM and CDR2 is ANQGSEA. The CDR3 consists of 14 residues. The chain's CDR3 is CSVRRLTENTEAFF. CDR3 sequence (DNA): TGCAGCGTAAGGCGGCTAACTGAGAACACTGAAGCTTTCTTT.